This T cell receptor beta chain was identified in a study of control samples from healthy donors and cancer patients. The CDR3 runs 14 residues. Germline CDR1 reads KGHSH; CDR2 reads LQKENI. V shed 6 bases and J shed 3 bases, with 14 bases lying between them. Sequenced by immunoSEQ multiplex PCR; TCRdb stores in-frame clones only, minus some. This table has roughly 370,000 clones, around nine tenths appearing once. Sequenced material: PBMCs. This rearrangement joins TRBV18 to TRBJ1-1; no firm D call. The clonotype was recovered from a man aged 40-49 years with head and neck cancer. DNA for the CDR3: TGTGCCAGCTCCGAAGTGGAGGGTCACACTGAAGCTTTCTTT. It yields the protein CASSEVEGHTEAFF.